The clone carrying this T cell receptor beta chain has a count of ten or more. This CDR3 has 13 residues. CDR1 is SEHNR, CDR2 FQNEAQ, per germline (reference sequence). Trimming left V 6 bases short and J 1 base short, with 9 bases between. This entry comes from a study of T cells in Graves' hyperthyroidism and ophthalmopathy. TCR beta CDR3 region amplification was performed from RNA transcripts. HTBI primers were the set used in a first-round RT-PCR of the TCR CDR3. TCRdb re-derived calls from the multiplex PCR reads in MiXCR, one entry per CDR3 protein. In the table there are under 550,000 distinct CDR3 sequences, approximately 20% of which are singletons.

This clonotype originated in a man aged 40-49 years with Graves' ophthalmopathy. The V call is TRBV7-9, the J call TRBJ1-1, with a weak D call TRBD1 (6 bases). The sample consisted of blood. The CDR3 DNA reads as TGTGCCAGCAGGATGGGACAGAACACTGAAGCTTTCTTT. It yields the protein CASRMGQNTEAFF. Full variable domain (missing parts from reference TRBV7-9 and TRBJ1-1): DTGVSQNPRHKITKRGQNVTFRCDPISEHNRLYWYRQTLGQGPEFLTYFQNEAQLEKSRLLSDRFSAERPKGSFSTLEIQRTEQGDSAMYLCASRMGQNTEAFFGQGTRLTVV.